Described below is a single T cell receptor beta chain sequence and its context. This sample was included in a study of CD8 T cells in Susac syndrome. An amount of RNA that ranged from about 0.45 to 1 ug was reverse transcribed with random hexamers. TCRdb processed the immunoSEQ multiplex PCR reads anew with MiXCR; each CDR3 protein has one entry. Of approximately 190,000 distinct CDR3 sequences detected, 85% to 95% appear once; the ten largest clones hold around 0.15%. Germline CDR1 and CDR2: DFQATT and SNEGSKA (reference sequence). V lost 3 bases, J lost 3 bases, and 11 bases lay in between. The CDR3 length is 13 residues.

The chain recombines TRBV20-1 with TRBJ2-5; D possibly corresponds to TRBD1 (5 bases). Sequenced input: CD8+ T cells from PBMCs. The sequence derives from a human donor with Susac syndrome. In DNA, the CDR3 is TGCAGTGCTAGGTGGCAGGGTGAAGAGACCCAGTACTTC. It yields the protein CSARWQGEETQYF.